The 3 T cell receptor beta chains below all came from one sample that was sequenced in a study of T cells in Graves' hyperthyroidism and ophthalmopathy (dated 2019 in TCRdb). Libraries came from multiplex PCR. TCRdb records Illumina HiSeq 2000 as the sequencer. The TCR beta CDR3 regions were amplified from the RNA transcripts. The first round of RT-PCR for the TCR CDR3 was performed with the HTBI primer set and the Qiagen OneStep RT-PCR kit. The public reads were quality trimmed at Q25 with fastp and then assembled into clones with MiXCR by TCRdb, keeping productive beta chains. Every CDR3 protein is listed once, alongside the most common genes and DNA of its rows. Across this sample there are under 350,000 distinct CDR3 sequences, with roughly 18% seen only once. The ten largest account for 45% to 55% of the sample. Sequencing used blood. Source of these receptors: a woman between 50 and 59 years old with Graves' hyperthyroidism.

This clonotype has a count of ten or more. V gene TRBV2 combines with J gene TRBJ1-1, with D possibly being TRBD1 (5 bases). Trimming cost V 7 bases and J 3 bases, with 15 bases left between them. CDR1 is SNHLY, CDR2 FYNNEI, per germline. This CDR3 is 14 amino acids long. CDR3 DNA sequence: TGTGCCAGCATTCAGGGAGGAGGGGACACTGAAGCTTTCTTT. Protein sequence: CASIQGGGDTEAFF. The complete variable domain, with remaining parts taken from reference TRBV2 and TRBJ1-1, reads EPEVTQTPSHQVTQMGQEVILRCVPISNHLYFYWYRQILGQKVEFLVSFYNNEISEKSEIFDDQFSVERPDGSNFTLKIRSTKLEDSAMYFCASIQGGGDTEAFFGQGTRLTVV.

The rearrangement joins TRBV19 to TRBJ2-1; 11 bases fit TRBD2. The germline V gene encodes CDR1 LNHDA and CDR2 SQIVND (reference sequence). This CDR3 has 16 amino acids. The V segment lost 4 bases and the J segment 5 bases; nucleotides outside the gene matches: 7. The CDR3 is CASSSSSGGFHNEQFF. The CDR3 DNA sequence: TGTGCCAGTAGTAGCTCTAGCGGGGGGTTCCACAATGAGCAGTTCTTC.

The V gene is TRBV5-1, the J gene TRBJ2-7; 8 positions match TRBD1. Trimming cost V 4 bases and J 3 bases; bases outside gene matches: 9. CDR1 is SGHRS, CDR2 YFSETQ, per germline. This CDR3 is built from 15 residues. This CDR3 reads CASSITGTGLYEQYF. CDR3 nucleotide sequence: TGCGCCAGCAGCATAACCGGGACAGGTCTCTACGAGCAGTACTTC.